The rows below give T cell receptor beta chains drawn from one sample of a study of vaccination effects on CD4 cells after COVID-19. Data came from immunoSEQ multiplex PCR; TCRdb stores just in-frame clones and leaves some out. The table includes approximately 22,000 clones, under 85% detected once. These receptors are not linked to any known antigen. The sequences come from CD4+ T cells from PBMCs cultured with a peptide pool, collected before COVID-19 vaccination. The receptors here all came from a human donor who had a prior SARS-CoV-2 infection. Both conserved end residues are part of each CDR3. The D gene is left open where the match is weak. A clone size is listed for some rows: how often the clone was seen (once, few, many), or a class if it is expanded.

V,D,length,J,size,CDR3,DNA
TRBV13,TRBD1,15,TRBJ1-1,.,CASADNKRGRREAFF,TGTGCCAGCGCGGACAACAAAAGGGGGCGCCGTGAAGCTTTCTTT
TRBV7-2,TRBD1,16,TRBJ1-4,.,CASSADRGGLSEKLFF,TGTGCCAGCAGCGCGGACAGGGGAGGGCTAAGCGAAAAACTGTTTTTT
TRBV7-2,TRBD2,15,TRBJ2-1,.,CASSLGLAVYNEQFF,TGTGCCAGCAGCTTAGGACTAGCGGTTTACAATGAGCAGTTCTTC
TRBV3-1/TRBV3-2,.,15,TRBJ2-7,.,CASSQYFLGGGEQYF,TGTGCCAGCAGCCAATACTTCTTGGGGGGCGGCGAGCAGTACTTC
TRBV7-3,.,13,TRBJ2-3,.,CASSSGATDTQYF,TGTGCCAGCAGCTCCGGAGCCACAGATACGCAGTATTTT
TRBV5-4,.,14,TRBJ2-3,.,CASSLAGSTDTQYF,TGTGCCAGCAGCTTGGCCGGGAGCACAGATACGCAGTATTTT
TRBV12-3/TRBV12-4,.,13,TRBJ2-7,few,CASSRAQVGEQYF,TGTGCCAGCAGTCGAGCCCAGGTGGGAGAGCAGTACTTC
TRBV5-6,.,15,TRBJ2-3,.,CASSGGPTSTDTQYF,TGTGCCAGCAGCGGGGGACCGACTAGCACAGATACGCAGTATTTT
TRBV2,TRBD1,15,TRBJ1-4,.,CASSDRDRGREKLFF,TGTGCCAGCAGCGACCGGGACAGGGGGCGTGAAAAACTGTTTTTT
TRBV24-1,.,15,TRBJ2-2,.,CATSDFGGHTGELFF,TGTGCCACCAGTGATTTTGGGGGGCACACCGGGGAGCTGTTTTTT
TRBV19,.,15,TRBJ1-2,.,CASSIRQGVGYGYTF,TGTGCCAGTAGTATAAGGCAGGGAGTCGGCTATGGCTACACCTTC
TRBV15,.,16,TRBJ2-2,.,CATSTHRRTLTGELFF,TGTGCCACCAGCACTCACCGACGGACCCTCACCGGGGAGCTGTTTTTT
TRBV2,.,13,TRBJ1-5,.,CASTGQYNQPQHF,TGTGCCAGCACTGGCCAGTATAATCAGCCCCAGCATTTT
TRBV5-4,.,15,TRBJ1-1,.,CASSPQATAKERAFF,TGTGCCAGCAGCCCTCAAGCGACGGCCAAGGAACGGGCTTTCTTT
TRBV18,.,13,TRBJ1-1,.,CASSQIPNTEAFF,TGTGCCAGCTCACAGATCCCGAACACTGAAGCTTTCTTT
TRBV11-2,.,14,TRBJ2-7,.,CASSLNVYSGQQYF,TGTGCCAGCAGCTTAAACGTCTACAGCGGACAGCAGTACTTC
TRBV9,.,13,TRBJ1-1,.,CASSVDLNTEAFF,TGTGCCAGCAGCGTCGATTTGAACACTGAAGCTTTCTTT
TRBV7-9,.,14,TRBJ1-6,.,CASSLEQYNSPLHF,TGTGCCAGCAGCTTAGAACAGTATAATTCACCCCTCCACTTT
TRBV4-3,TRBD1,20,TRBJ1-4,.,CASSQGPGQGSYATNEKLFF,TGCGCCAGCAGCCAAGGTCCGGGACAGGGCTCTTATGCAACTAATGAAAAACTGTTTTTT
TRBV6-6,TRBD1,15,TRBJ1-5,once,CASSYGGGAGQPQHF,TGTGCCAGCAGTTATGGAGGGGGCGCGGGGCAGCCCCAGCATTTT
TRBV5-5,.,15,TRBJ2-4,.,CASSLQGPAKNIQYF,TGTGCCAGCAGCTTACAGGGTCCGGCCAAAAACATTCAGTACTTC
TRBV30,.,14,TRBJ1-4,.,CAWRQRQNNEKLFF,TGTGCCTGGAGGCAGAGACAGAATAATGAAAAACTGTTTTTT
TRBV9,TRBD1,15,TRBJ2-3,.,CASSPGTEHTDTQYF,TGTGCCAGCAGCCCCGGGACAGAACACACAGATACGCAGTATTTT
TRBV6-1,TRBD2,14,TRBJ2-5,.,CASSEGGGVKTQYF,TGTGCCAGCAGTGAAGGTGGGGGGGTAAAGACCCAGTACTTC